One T cell receptor beta chain is described in this entry. Its antigen is not known. This specimen comes from a study of T cell responses to AZD1222 COVID-19 vaccine. The overall study: Analysis merged second doses at about 4 or about 12 weeks.

Method: immunoSEQ multiplex PCR; TCRdb's copy keeps in-frame clones and lacks some. The sample shows 90,000 to 120,000 clones, roughly 90% of them seen only once. Study-wide results and caveats: Scientists sampled the repertoires only once the peak T cell response had passed. Reports say nearly half of spike-specific TCRs go after unmutated variant regions. A mostly white British donor set with more females was recruited, and clonal diversity was possibly underestimated.

The TCR originated in an adult in good health. This specimen consisted of peripheral blood, obtained on day 0 of AZD1222 vaccination.

The CDR3 here is CAWGVAGNTIYF. The CDR3 nucleotides read TGTGCCTGGGGGGTGGCGGGAAACACCATATATTTT. The chain links TRBV30 to TRBJ1-3; D is unresolved. Per the germline V gene, CDR1 is GTSNPN and CDR2 is SVGIG (reference sequence). Trimming pared 5 bases from V and 4 bases from J, leaving 9 bases between. CDR3 length equals 12 residues.